Below are 23 T cell receptor beta chains sequenced from a single sample in a study of T cell changes during pregnancy in multiple sclerosis. Libraries were prepared by immunoSEQ multiplex PCR; TCRdb keeps only in-frame clonotypes and omits some of them. The profile shows about 110,000 clones, about 93% of them singletons. This material consisted of peripheral blood, taken in the third trimester of pregnancy. The origin of the receptors is a female donor with multiple sclerosis, enrolled in a pregnancy study.

The chain couples TRBV5-1 to TRBJ2-1, with 13 bases that match TRBD2. V lost 4 bases and J lost 5; bases outside the gene matches: 6. Germline assignment: CDR1 SGHRS and CDR2 YFSETQ. This CDR3 contains 16 residues. This chain's CDR3 is CASSPGLAGRHNEQFF. For the CDR3, the DNA is TGCGCCAGCAGCCCGGGACTAGCGGGACGTCACAATGAGCAGTTCTTC.

V usage is TRBV7-8 and J usage is TRBJ2-7, with 10 bases lining up with TRBD1. Germline trimming cut 3 bases from V and 0 bases from J; bases unmatched to any gene: 8. The CDR3 loop spans 17 amino acids. The germline CDR1 and CDR2 sequences are SGHVS and FQNEAQ. The CDR3: CASSFPGTGAVSYEQYF. CDR3 nucleotides: TGTGCCAGCAGCTTTCCTGGGACAGGGGCGGTCTCCTACGAGCAGTACTTC.

This chain links TRBV6-1 with TRBJ2-7; 8 bases are a match to TRBD1. The germline V gene has CDR1 MNHNS and CDR2 SASEGT. The CDR3 totals 15 residues. V trimming: 3 bases; J trimming: 2 bases; junction bases outside the gene matches: 6. The CDR3 reads CASSDLRGPTYEQYF. The CDR3 nucleotides are TGTGCCAGCAGTGACCTCAGGGGGCCGACCTACGAGCAGTACTTC.

The chain couples TRBV27 to TRBJ1-5; 10 bases line up with TRBD1. V lost 3 bases to trimming and J lost 4 bases; unmatched junction nucleotides: 9. Germline CDR1 reads MNHEY; CDR2 reads SMNVEV (reference sequence). This CDR3 has 17 residues. The CDR3 protein is CASSLGAGGQGNQPQHF. CDR3 DNA: TGTGCCAGCAGTTTGGGGGCGGGGGGACAGGGGAATCAGCCCCAGCATTTT.

The gene calls are TRBV19 and TRBJ1-2; D is ambiguous. The ends were cut back, 7 bases at V and 1 base at J, with 13 bases in the middle. Germline values: CDR1 LNHDA, CDR2 SQIVND (reference sequence). The CDR3 totals 14 residues. The CDR3 DNA is TGTGCCAGTACGGAGGTTCCGAATAACTATGGCTACACCTTC. It is translated as CASTEVPNNYGYTF.

This chain links TRBV7-8 with TRBJ2-7; D might be TRBD2 (6 bases). Germline loops: CDR1 SGHVS, CDR2 FQNEAQ. The CDR3 loop spans 14 amino acids. V lost 0 bases and J lost 3, with 9 bases in between. In DNA form, the CDR3 reads TGTGCCAGCAGCTTAGCGGGGGGTGGCTACGAGCAGTACTTC. Amino acids: CASSLAGGGYEQYF.

The V call is TRBV7-9, the J call TRBJ2-1; 9 bases agree with TRBD1. This CDR3 has 19 residues. J lost 5 bases, V lost 4 bases, and 18 bases had no gene match. In germline, CDR1 is SEHNR, CDR2 FQNEAQ (reference sequence). DNA of the CDR3: TGTGCCAGCAGCTCACCGCCGAAAAAGGGGACAGGGACTAACAATGAGCAGTTCTTC. Its translation is CASSSPPKKGTGTNNEQFF.

This chain joins TRBV19 and TRBJ2-3; TRBD2 is a possible D gene (7 bases). The CDR3 extends over 16 amino acids. CDR1 and CDR2 (germline): LNHDA, SQIVND (reference sequence). V gave up 3 bases and J gave up 4 bases, with 17 bases separating them. The chain's CDR3 is CASSIGVGGLADTQYF. The DNA for the CDR3 is TGTGCCAGTAGTATTGGCGTGGGGGGGCTTGCAGATACGCAGTATTTT.

This clone was seen just once. The chain uses TRBV2 and TRBJ1-5; 11 nucleotides agree with TRBD1. The germline V gene encodes CDR1 SNHLY and CDR2 FYNNEI. V dropped 6 bases and J dropped 4; count of bases not matched to a gene: 8. This CDR3 is 16 amino acids long. CDR3 DNA: TGTGCCAGCAGAGGGACAGGGGGATATGGGAATCAGCCCCAGCATTTT. The encoded protein is CASRGTGGYGNQPQHF.

The rearrangement links TRBV7-3 to TRBJ2-2; weak D call: TRBD1 (5 bases). The CDR3 covers 15 residues. Between the trimmed V and J ends, which lost 5 bases and 5 bases, there was a span of 15 bases. CDR1 and CDR2 from the germline V gene are SGHTA and FQGTGA. The CDR3 sequence: CASSPLGPQTGELFF. CDR3 nucleotides: TGTGCCAGCAGCCCTTTGGGGCCACAGACCGGGGAGCTGTTTTTT.

This chain uses TRBV10-2 with TRBJ2-5; D perhaps matches TRBD1 (8 bases). Germline-derived CDR1 and CDR2 are WSHSY and SAAADI. Trimming stripped 0 bases from V and 4 bases from J, with 18 bases between. This CDR3 comprises 17 residues. Written as DNA, the CDR3 is TGCGCCAGCAGTGAGTCCGCCAGGGGGCGCGGGGGAGAGACCCAGTACTTC. Its protein product is CASSESARGRGGETQYF.

The chain couples TRBV18 to TRBJ1-5, with TRBD1 matching 7 bases. V gave up 2 bases and J gave up 1 base; unmatched junction bases: 8. Germline CDR1 KGHSH, CDR2 LQKENI. The CDR3 is 17 amino acids. CDR3 bases: TGTGCCAGCTCACCAGGGGCAGGGGGTAGCAGCAATCAGCCCCAGCATTTT. It specifies CASSPGAGGSSNQPQHF.

The chain links TRBV6-6 to TRBJ2-2, with D tentatively TRBD2 (5 bases). Germline lookup yields CDR1 MNHNY and CDR2 SVGAGI (reference sequence). Trimming left V 0 bases short and J 9 bases short, with 14 bases between. This CDR3 has 15 residues. CDR3 sequence (DNA): TGTGCCAGCAGTTACTCAACGAGCGGTAACCGGGAGCTGTTTTTT. Amino acids: CASSYSTSGNRELFF.

The chain is built from TRBV18 and TRBJ1-1, with 8 bases identical to TRBD1. The CDR3 runs to 14 residues. V dropped 4 bases and J dropped 9; count of bases not matched to a gene: 10. CDR1 and CDR2 from the germline V gene are KGHSH and LQKENI. The CDR3 spells CASSLNIGQGQAFF. The CDR3, as DNA: TGTGCCAGCTCACTCAACATCGGACAGGGCCAAGCTTTCTTT.

The V call is TRBV11-3, the J call TRBJ1-1; no reliable D call. Germline assignment: CDR1 SGHNT and CDR2 YENEEA. CDR3 length: 15 amino acids. The germline V and J ends were trimmed by 4 bases and 0 bases, with 12 bases remaining between them. The CDR3 DNA sequence: TGTGCCAGCAGCTCAGGCCCGGGAATGAACACTGAAGCTTTCTTT. Amino acids: CASSSGPGMNTEAFF.

The J gene is TRBJ2-3, the V gene TRBV15; 12 positions agree with TRBD2. This CDR3 is 20 amino acids long. V was clipped by 1 base and J by 2 bases; unmatched bases: 13. CDR1 is LNHNV, CDR2 YYDKDF, per germline (reference sequence). The CDR3 sequence: CATSRAAVTSGRPLTDTQYF. The DNA for the CDR3 is TGTGCCACCAGCAGAGCCGCTGTCACTAGCGGGAGGCCCCTCACAGATACGCAGTATTTT.

The genes are TRBV11-2 and TRBJ1-2, with D possibly matching TRBD1 (5 bases). The CDR3 runs to 16 residues. Germline lookup yields CDR1 SGHAT and CDR2 FQNNGV. V lost 0 bases and J lost 5, with 16 bases in between. Written as DNA, the CDR3 is TGTGCCAGCAGCTTAGAGGTCCGGGCGACAGCTTATGGCTACACCTTC. Translating gives CASSLEVRATAYGYTF.

The chain is built from TRBV27 and TRBJ2-7, with 8 bases matching TRBD2. Germline lookup yields CDR1 MNHEY and CDR2 SMNVEV (reference sequence). CDR3 length equals 16 residues. The V gene end was trimmed by 3 bases and the J gene end by 5 bases; junction bases not matched to a gene: 12. CDR3 coding DNA: TGTGCCAGCAGTTTCGTCAGGGCGGGAGGTATGAACGAGCAGTACTTC. As protein: CASSFVRAGGMNEQYF.

The V and J genes are TRBV28 and TRBJ1-4, with 7 bases identical to TRBD1. The V segment lost 0 bases and the J segment 5 bases; nucleotides outside the gene matches: 3. The germline V gene encodes CDR1 MDHEN and CDR2 SYDVKM. The CDR3 sequence is 15 residues long. Here the CDR3 reads CASSLWTGTNEKLFF. DNA for the CDR3: TGTGCCAGCAGTTTATGGACAGGGACGAATGAAAAACTGTTTTTT.

Comments on this clone: Other nucleotide sequences in the sample specify the same CDR3. The chain joins TRBV7-3 to TRBJ1-1, with unresolved D. The germline CDR1 and CDR2 sequences are SGHTA and FQGTGA. The CDR3 length is 13 residues. The germline V and J ends were trimmed by 5 bases and 2 bases, with 9 bases remaining between them. CDR3 sequence: CASSPGPNTEAFF. The CDR3 nucleotides are TGTGCCAGCAGCCCGGGTCCAAACACTGAAGCTTTCTTT.

The rearrangement uses TRBV15 and TRBJ1-5, with 8 positions matching TRBD1. The germline CDR1 and CDR2 sequences are LNHNV and YYDKDF (reference sequence). The CDR3 has 14 residues. V lost 3 bases to trimming and J lost 7 bases; unmatched junction nucleotides: 5. Written as DNA, the CDR3 is TGTGCCACCAGCAGGGACAGGGTAGGGCAGCCCCAGCATTTT. Encoded protein: CATSRDRVGQPQHF.

The chain uses TRBV7-7 and TRBJ2-2; 9 bases align to TRBD1. V shed 3 bases and J 0 bases; nucleotides not matched to a gene: 2. The CDR3 length is 16 residues. In germline, CDR1 is SSHAT, CDR2 FNYEAQ (reference sequence). The CDR3 loop reads CASSFGTGPNTGELFF. Here the CDR3 DNA reads TGTGCCAGCAGCTTCGGGACAGGGCCGAACACCGGGGAGCTGTTTTTT.

This clone appeared once. The chain employs TRBV30 and TRBJ2-7; 10 positions agree with TRBD2. CDR1 and CDR2 (germline): GTSNPN, SVGIG (reference sequence). The CDR3 is 13 amino acids. J lost 3 bases, V lost 2 bases, and 1 base had no gene match. CDR3 sequence reads: CAWSSGRGYEQYF. CDR3 DNA: TGTGCCTGGAGTAGCGGGAGGGGCTACGAGCAGTACTTC. The full variable domain, in which reference TRBV30 and TRBJ2-7 provide the parts outside the CDR3, is SQTIHQWPATLVQPVGSPLSLECTVEGTSNPNLYWYRQAAGRGLQLLFYSVGIGQISSEVPQNLSASRPQDRQFILSSKKLLLSDSGFYLCAWSSGRGYEQYFGPGTRLTVT.